The rows below give T cell receptor beta chains drawn from one sample of a study of shared clonotypes between healthy human individuals. TCRdb's copy holds only in-frame clones and misses some; the assay was immunoSEQ multiplex PCR. The sample contains roughly 890,000 clones, approximately 92% of which appear only once. Sample: naive CD8+ T cells sorted from blood. Every receptor here comes from a man aged 25-45 years in good health. Both conserved end residues are trimmed from each CDR3. Fields, in order: V gene, J gene, CDR3 protein.

V gene: TRBV5-5; J gene: TRBJ2-7; CDR3 protein: ASSSGIGATYEQY
V gene: TRBV6-5; J gene: TRBJ2-2; CDR3 protein: ASRGTVKNTGELF
V gene: TRBV27; J gene: TRBJ1-1; CDR3 protein: ASSLSGMTEAF
V gene: TRBV27; J gene: TRBJ1-3; CDR3 protein: ASISGNTIY
V gene: TRBV5-6; J gene: TRBJ2-1; CDR3 protein: ASSHTGLGQF
V gene: TRBV7-9; J gene: TRBJ1-1; CDR3 protein: ASSSSRSFGNTEAF
V gene: TRBV28; J gene: TRBJ2-1; CDR3 protein: ASSLDSVRLAGVGEQF
V gene: TRBV7-9; J gene: TRBJ1-5; CDR3 protein: ASSLVGRGQPQH
V gene: TRBV5-4; J gene: TRBJ2-7; CDR3 protein: ASSEDRGRYEQY
V gene: TRBV6-5; J gene: TRBJ2-1; CDR3 protein: ASSPLRSQNYEQF
V gene: TRBV7-2; J gene: TRBJ2-5; CDR3 protein: ASSFGWETQY